The 11 T cell receptor beta chains presented below share a single source sample, sequenced in a study of OX40 agonist ivuxolimab in advanced cancers. Profiled with immunoSEQ multiplex PCR; TCRdb holds only in-frame clones, not every one. The data show nearly 90,000 clones, around 87% seen once. The sample here was CD4+ or CD8+ T cells sorted from blood, taken in a trial of the OX40 agonist ivuxolimab. The receptors stem from an adult with an advanced solid tumor such as melanoma, head and neck, liver or kidney cancer.

This chain connects TRBV4-1 to TRBJ2-7; tentatively, D is TRBD1 (6 bases). Germline CDR1 is MGHRA and CDR2 is YSYEKL. The CDR3 loop spans 13 amino acids. V was cut by 1 base and J by 7 bases, with 11 bases left in between. This CDR3 is CASSQGRDREQYF. CDR3 DNA: TGCGCCAGCAGCCAAGGGAGAGACAGGGAGCAGTACTTC.

The CDR3: CASSLGAGTNYGYTF. The CDR3 DNA reads as TGTGCCAGCAGCTTAGGGGCAGGTACCAACTATGGCTACACCTTC. The rearrangement uses TRBV11-2 and TRBJ1-2; D not certain. Germline values: CDR1 SGHAT, CDR2 FQNNGV. The CDR3 has 15 amino acids. The V and J ends lost 1 base and 2 bases respectively, with 11 bases between them.

This chain uses TRBV7-2 with TRBJ2-7; 8 bases are a match to TRBD2. The CDR3 consists of 16 residues. Per the germline V gene, CDR1 is SGHTA and CDR2 is FQGNSA. The V segment lost 5 bases and the J segment 7 bases; nucleotides outside the gene matches: 16. DNA of the CDR3: TGTGCCAGCAGCCCCATAACGGGAGGGCCCTTTGGGGAGCAGTACTTC. It yields the protein CASSPITGGPFGEQYF.

In DNA, the CDR3 is TGTGCCAGCAGTGTCTCATATACTAGCGAGGGGGTGGAGACCCAGTACTTC. Translated: CASSVSYTSEGVETQYF. V gene TRBV7-9 combines with J gene TRBJ2-5; a possible D gene is TRBD2 (7 bases). The CDR3 totals 17 residues. Germline V lookup: CDR1 SEHNR, CDR2 FQNEAQ (reference sequence). V gave up 6 bases and J gave up 5 bases, with 25 bases separating them. The full variable domain, with the rest looked up from reference TRBV7-9 and TRBJ2-5, is DTGVSQNPRHKITKRGQNVTFRCDPISEHNRLYWYRQTLGQGPEFLTYFQNEAQLEKSRLLSDRFSAERPKGSFSTLEIQRTEQGDSAMYLCASSVSYTSEGVETQYFGPGTRLLVL.

The J gene is TRBJ1-2, the V gene TRBV5-1; TRBD1 agrees at 7 bases. With 3 bases clipped from V and 4 bases from J, the junction kept 3 bases outside the gene matches. The germline CDR1 and CDR2 sequences are SGHRS and YFSETQ. The CDR3 is made up of 13 amino acids. The CDR3 loop is CASSSGQTYGYTF. The DNA of the CDR3 is TGCGCCAGCAGCTCGGGACAGACCTATGGCTACACCTTC.

The V gene is TRBV19, the J gene TRBJ2-5; TRBD1 agrees at 10 bases. This CDR3 has 15 residues. The germline V gene has CDR1 LNHDA and CDR2 SQIVND (reference sequence). V dropped 7 bases and J dropped 5; count of bases not matched to a gene: 10. The CDR3 DNA follows: TGTGCCAGTATCCCAACCGGGACAGGGGCCGAGACCCAGTACTTC. Amino acid sequence: CASIPTGTGAETQYF.

The chain joins TRBV6-1 to TRBJ1-6; D ambiguous. V lost 7 bases and J 6 bases, leaving 13 bases between the germline ends. Germline V gene data show CDR1 as MNHNS and CDR2 as SASEGT. This CDR3 spans 14 amino acids. CDR3: CASTARTFNSPLHF. The DNA of the CDR3 is TGTGCCAGCACTGCCAGGACCTTTAATTCACCCCTCCACTTT.

The chain carries TRBV9 and TRBJ2-5, with TRBD1 identical over 8 bases. In germline, CDR1 is SGDLS, CDR2 YYNGEE. CDR3 length equals 16 residues. Losses at the gene ends were 4 bases for V and 3 bases for J; bases not matched to a gene: 11. CDR3 in DNA: TGTGCCAGCAGCCTATTCTTAGACAGGGGAGAAGAGACCCAGTACTTC. Its protein is CASSLFLDRGEETQYF.

The chain links TRBV18 to TRBJ2-2, with TRBD1 as a possible D gene (5 bases). The CDR3 length is 15 residues. Per the germline V gene, CDR1 is KGHSH and CDR2 is LQKENI. Trimming cost V 6 bases and J 1 base, with 12 bases left between them. CDR3 loop: CASSPTDMNTGELFF. The CDR3 DNA follows: TGTGCCAGCTCCCCGACAGACATGAACACCGGGGAGCTGTTTTTT.

The chain links TRBV5-6 to TRBJ2-1; 12 bases are a match to TRBD2. Trimming removed 4 bases from V and 8 bases from J; junction bases left unmatched: 4. CDR1 is SGHDT, CDR2 YYEEEE, per germline. This CDR3 spans 14 amino acids. The CDR3 nucleotides are TGTGCCAGCAGCGGACTAGCGGGATGGGATGAGCAGTTCTTC. Protein sequence: CASSGLAGWDEQFF.

The V and J genes are TRBV6-5 and TRBJ2-7; the D is unclear. Trimming shortened V by 8 bases and J by 0 bases, and 5 bases separated the two germline ends. This CDR3 comprises 11 residues. Germline V gene sequence: CDR1 MNHEY, CDR2 SVGAGI. Here the CDR3 reads CASGTSYEQYF. CDR3 DNA sequence: TGTGCCAGCGGCACCTCCTACGAGCAGTACTTC.